This paragraph covers one TCR beta chain sequence. The antigen is unknown. The CDR3 sequence is 13 residues long. Germline lookup yields CDR1 SEHNR and CDR2 FQNEAQ (reference sequence). Between the trimmed V and J ends, which lost 4 bases and 3 bases, there was a span of 6 bases. This specimen belongs to a study of T cell repertoires in aging, cancer and after chemotherapy. Turning to the study itself: Donor ages fell into six groups from 30 or younger up to 70 or older. Study observations and caveats: Healthy donors lost TCR diversity with age mainly through richness, cancer patients through richness and evenness. Rebound thymic output was suggested by rising median generation probability during chemotherapy in each cancer cohort.

Rearranged V-D-J TRB sequences were amplified with a mixed TRB-A/B primer pool. One entry per CDR3 protein, called by TCRdb with MiXCR from the multiplex PCR reads. The table includes under 650 distinct CDR3 sequences, roughly 20% detected once. TCR beta rearrangements were amplified from peripheral blood genomic DNA. The origin of this receptor is a human donor with a blood cancer. The donor label of this sample is uncertain. The specimen was blood. The chain joins TRBV7-9 to TRBJ2-2; D is unclear. This chain's CDR3 is CASSWRDTGELFF. In nucleotides, the CDR3 is TGTGCCAGCAGCTGGAGAGACACCGGGGAGCTGTTTTTT.